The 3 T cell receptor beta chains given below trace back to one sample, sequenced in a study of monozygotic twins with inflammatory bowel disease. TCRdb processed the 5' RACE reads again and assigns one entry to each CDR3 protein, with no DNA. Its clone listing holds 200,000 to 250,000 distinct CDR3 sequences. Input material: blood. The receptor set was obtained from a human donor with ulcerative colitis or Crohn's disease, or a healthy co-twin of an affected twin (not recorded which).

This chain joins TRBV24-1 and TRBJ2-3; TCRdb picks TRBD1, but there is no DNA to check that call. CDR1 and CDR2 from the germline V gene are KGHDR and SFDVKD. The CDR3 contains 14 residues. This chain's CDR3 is CATSNRGVTDTQYF.

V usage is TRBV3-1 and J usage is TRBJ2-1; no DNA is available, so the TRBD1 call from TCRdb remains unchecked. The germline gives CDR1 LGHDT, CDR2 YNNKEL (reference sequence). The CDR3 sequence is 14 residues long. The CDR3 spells CASSLSGYYNEQFF.

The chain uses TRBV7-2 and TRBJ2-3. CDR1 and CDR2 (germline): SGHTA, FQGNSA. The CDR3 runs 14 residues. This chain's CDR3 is CASRPSRSTDTQYF.